The 20 T cell receptor beta chains listed next were all sequenced from one sample in a study of cytomegalovirus exposure and HLA in healthy donors (dated by TCRdb to 2016 to 2017). The library was made by the immunoSEQ multiplex PCR assay. The source is immuneACCESS, and TCRdb retained only in-frame sequences with V and J called. Part of the clones is not carried over; for the studies checked, unresolved V genes explain less than half of this, and the remainder is unexplained. Across this sample there are around 190,000 clones, with 85% seen only once. Together, the top ten hold about a sixth of the sample. Material: PBMCs. The receptors here all came from a young man in good health and CMV-seropositive.

The gene calls are TRBV28 and TRBJ1-1; D perhaps matches TRBD1 (5 bases). Germline loops: CDR1 MDHEN, CDR2 SYDVKM. The ends were cut back, 7 bases at V and 4 bases at J, with 10 bases in the middle. The CDR3 is 12 amino acids. The CDR3 DNA reads as TGTGCCAGCAAGGACACATCCACTGAAGCTTTCTTT. Translating it yields CASKDTSTEAFF.

CDR3 in amino acids: CASSEGKGGANVLTF. The CDR3 coding sequence is TGTGCCAGCAGTGAAGGTAAAGGAGGAGCCAACGTCCTGACTTTC. The chain recombines TRBV6-1 with TRBJ2-6, with a possible D match to TRBD2 (5 bases). The length of the CDR3 is 15 residues. The V and J ends lost 1 base and 7 bases respectively, with 11 bases between them. Germline CDR1 and CDR2: MNHNS and SASEGT.

V is TRBV27 and J is TRBJ2-7, with TRBD1 matching over 9 bases. The CDR3 length is 15 residues. The V gene end was trimmed by 5 bases and the J gene end by 7 bases; junction bases not matched to a gene: 12. Germline-derived CDR1 and CDR2 are MNHEY and SMNVEV (reference sequence). CDR3 sequence reads: CASSLTGTGTTEQYF. The CDR3 nucleotides are TGTGCCAGCAGTCTAACCGGGACAGGGACTACGGAGCAGTACTTC.

V usage is TRBV4-1 and J usage is TRBJ2-7, with 7 bases aligning to TRBD1. There are 16 residues in the CDR3. Germline V gene lookup returns CDR1 MGHRA and CDR2 YSYEKL. V dropped 1 base and J dropped 2; count of bases not matched to a gene: 8. The CDR3 DNA is TGCGCCAGCAGCCAAGGACCGAGACAGGGTCCCTACGAGCAGTACTTC. Its translation: CASSQGPRQGPYEQYF.

As to this clone: It is unclear where the CDR3 begins or ends on the DNA, so no DNA is shown, and the CDR3 is as TCRdb lists it. The V and J genes are TRBV27 and TRBJ1-5. The CDR3 is made up of 14 amino acids, end residues included. The germline gives CDR1 MNHEY, CDR2 SMNVEV (reference sequence). Here the CDR3 reads CASSFGPGGQPQHF.

With regard to this clone: At one boundary the junction diverges from the germline segment, which might be a read error. The V gene is TRBV28, the J gene TRBJ2-5, with D perhaps matching TRBD1 (5 bases). The CDR3 length is 15 residues. From germline, CDR1 is MDHEN and CDR2 SYDVKM. As DNA, the CDR3 is TGTGCCAGCGGTTTCCGACAGATGTACCAAGAGACCCAGTACTTC. Amino acids: CASGFRQMYQETQYF.

The gene calls are TRBV6-5 and TRBJ2-3; perhaps TRBD1 as D (5 bases). This CDR3 spans 15 amino acids. The V end was cut by 4 bases, the J end by 0 bases, with 11 bases between. Germline CDR1 MNHEY, CDR2 SVGAGI. The CDR3 nucleotides are TGTGCCAGCAGTTTCCAGGGCCTTAGCACAGATACGCAGTATTTT. Translating gives CASSFQGLSTDTQYF.

This chain joins TRBV5-1 and TRBJ1-5; D is undetermined. CDR1 and CDR2 from the germline V gene are SGHRS and YFSETQ. V was pared by 4 bases and J by 0 bases, with 8 bases between. The CDR3 has 14 amino acids. CDR3 sequence: CASSPSGSNQPQHF. Written as DNA, the CDR3 is TGCGCCAGCAGCCCCAGCGGTAGCAATCAGCCCCAGCATTTT. Full variable domain (missing parts from reference TRBV5-1 and TRBJ1-5): KAGVTQTPRYLIKTRGQQVTLSCSPISGHRSVSWYQQTPGQGLQFLFEYFSETQRNKGNFPGRFSGRQFSNSRSEMNVSTLELGDSALYLCASSPSGSNQPQHFGDGTRLSIL.

The chain has TRBV9 and TRBJ2-7, with 9 bases identical to TRBD2. Germline-derived CDR1 and CDR2 are SGDLS and YYNGEE. This CDR3 region has 15 residues. V was pared by 1 base and J by 9 bases, with 11 bases of the junction left unmatched. This chain's CDR3 is CASSVMGLAGNWQYF. Here the CDR3 DNA reads TGTGCCAGCAGCGTAATGGGGCTAGCGGGAAATTGGCAGTACTTC.

V usage is TRBV2 and J usage is TRBJ2-4; D is ambiguous. The CDR3 is 14 residues long. Looked up from germline, CDR1 is SNHLY and CDR2 is FYNNEI. Trimming took 5 bases from V and 7 from J, leaving 15 bases between them. CDR3 coding DNA: TGTGCCAGCAGTTATACAGAGAGCCTGAACATTCAGTACTTC. Encoded protein: CASSYTESLNIQYF.

The chain employs TRBV9 and TRBJ2-5; 13 nucleotides line up with TRBD2. CDR1 and CDR2 (germline): SGDLS, YYNGEE. The CDR3 has 18 amino acids. V shed 2 bases and J 1 base; nucleotides not matched to a gene: 8. CDR3 coding DNA: TGTGCCAGCAGCGTTACAACTAGCGGGGGGGCCTCCCAAGAGACCCAGTACTTC. It encodes CASSVTTSGGASQETQYF.

The chain links TRBV9 to TRBJ2-5; weak D call: TRBD2 (6 bases). The CDR3 runs to 16 residues. V dropped 0 bases and J dropped 2 bases, with 14 bases sitting between them. Germline V lookup: CDR1 SGDLS, CDR2 YYNGEE. CDR3 in amino acids: CASSVGGVGLQETQYF. The CDR3, as DNA: TGTGCCAGCAGCGTAGGGGGGGTCGGCCTTCAAGAGACCCAGTACTTC. Variable domain in full (rest from reference TRBV9 and TRBJ2-5): DSGVTQTPKHLITATGQRVTLRCSPRSGDLSVYWYQQSLDQGLQFLIQYYNGEERAKGNILERFSAQQFPDLHSELNLSSLELGDSALYFCASSVGGVGLQETQYFGPGTRLLVL.

The V and J genes are TRBV7-9 and TRBJ2-7, with 12 positions matching TRBD1. The trim removed 5 bases at V and 5 bases at J, leaving 7 bases unmatched. CDR1 SEHNR and CDR2 FQNEAQ come from the germline V gene (reference sequence). The CDR3 contains 15 residues. This CDR3 is CASSPEGQGAHEQYF. The DNA of the CDR3 is TGTGCCAGCAGCCCGGAGGGACAGGGGGCCCACGAGCAGTACTTC.

The chain carries TRBV10-3 and TRBJ2-7; TRBD2 agrees at 14 bases. The CDR3 totals 17 residues. Germline lookup yields CDR1 ENHRY and CDR2 SYGVKD. V was clipped by 6 bases and J by 2 bases; unmatched bases: 9. CDR3 in amino acids: CAIRSTSGGAGTYEQYF. In nucleotides, the CDR3 is TGTGCCATCAGGTCGACTAGCGGGGGGGCGGGGACCTACGAGCAGTACTTC.

This chain uses TRBV7-9 with TRBJ2-7; 9 nucleotides agree with TRBD2. Germline values: CDR1 SEHNR, CDR2 FQNEAQ (reference sequence). The CDR3 loop spans 15 amino acids. Trimming took 8 bases from V and 5 from J; bases not matched to a gene: 13. The CDR3 region has the DNA TGTGCCAGCGACATAGCGGGAGATGCCCCCCACGAGCAGTACTTC. As protein: CASDIAGDAPHEQYF. The whole variable domain, remainder taken from reference TRBV7-9 and TRBJ2-7, is DTGVSQNPRHKITKRGQNVTFRCDPISEHNRLYWYRQTLGQGPEFLTYFQNEAQLEKSRLLSDRFSAERPKGSFSTLEIQRTEQGDSAMYLCASDIAGDAPHEQYFGPGTRLTVT.

The genes are TRBV15 and TRBJ1-1; a weak D match, TRBD1 (6 bases). Germline V gene data show CDR1 as LNHNV and CDR2 as YYDKDF (reference sequence). The CDR3 has 13 amino acids. Trimming cost V 5 bases and J 5 bases, with 12 bases left between them. The chain's CDR3 is CATSSARGTEAFF. The CDR3 coding sequence is TGTGCCACCAGCTCAGCGAGGGGGACTGAAGCTTTCTTT. The full variable domain, in which reference TRBV15 and TRBJ1-1 provide the parts outside the CDR3, is DAMVIQNPRYQVTQFGKPVTLSCSQTLNHNVMYWYQQKSSQAPKLLFHYYDKDFNNEADTPDNFQSRRPNTSFCFLDIRSPGLGDTAMYLCATSSARGTEAFFGQGTRLTVV.

This clone has just one count. The chain combines TRBV2 with TRBJ2-5, with D perhaps TRBD2 (6 bases). The V gene lost 10 bases and the J gene lost 2 bases, with 11 bases spanning the gap. CDR1 and CDR2 from the germline V gene are SNHLY and FYNNEI. The CDR3 has 12 amino acids. The CDR3 DNA reads TGTGCCACCAAACGGGGGCAAGAGACCCAGTACTTC. Translating gives CATKRGQETQYF.

This sequence joins TRBV28 and TRBJ1-5, with 9 bases matching TRBD1. The CDR3 runs to 16 residues. J gave up 6 bases and V 2 bases, and 8 bases lay outside the gene matches. Germline V gene data show CDR1 as MDHEN and CDR2 as SYDVKM. For the CDR3, the DNA is TGTGCCAGCAGTTTACCCCGACAGGGGGTCCGTCAGCCCCAGCATTTT. It yields the protein CASSLPRQGVRQPQHF.

The J gene is TRBJ2-2, the V gene TRBV18; D perhaps matches TRBD2 (5 bases). The germline CDR1 and CDR2 sequences are KGHSH and LQKENI. CDR3 length: 15 residues. V gave up 1 base and J gave up 4 bases, with 10 bases separating them. The CDR3 bases are TGTGCCAGCTCACCACTTGAGGGTCCCACCGGGGAGCTGTTTTTT. Its translation: CASSPLEGPTGELFF.

The chain couples TRBV7-9 to TRBJ2-1; D might be TRBD1 (5 bases). The ends were cut back, 0 bases at V and 5 bases at J, with 14 bases in the middle. The CDR3 length is 16 residues. Germline V gene lookup returns CDR1 SEHNR and CDR2 FQNEAQ (reference sequence). This chain's CDR3 is CASSLASHRGNNEQFF. In nucleotides, the CDR3 is TGTGCCAGCAGCTTAGCGAGTCATAGGGGTAACAATGAGCAGTTCTTC. Variable domain in full (rest from reference TRBV7-9 and TRBJ2-1): DTGVSQNPRHKITKRGQNVTFRCDPISEHNRLYWYRQTLGQGPEFLTYFQNEAQLEKSRLLSDRFSAERPKGSFSTLEIQRTEQGDSAMYLCASSLASHRGNNEQFFGPGTRLTVL.